This T cell receptor (beta chain) was sequenced for a study of Tregs in tolerant kidney transplant recipients. As concerns this clone: The conserved final phenylalanine or tryptophan is absent from the CDR3, which likely points to a read error. No DNA is shown, since the ends of the CDR3 on it are uncertain; the CDR3 is the one TCRdb lists.

Generated by immunoSEQ multiplex PCR, the TCRdb table keeps only in-frame clones and is missing some. The data show about 83,000 clones, about 98% seen once. The CDR3 has 10 amino acids, counting both end residues. Germline CDR1 reads LNHNV; CDR2 reads YYDKDF (reference sequence). Thawed PBMCs were FACS-sorted into unstimulated CD4+CD25+CD127- regulatory T cells, CD4+CD25- non-regulatory cells, CD4 and CD8 cells. The clonotype was recovered from a human donor who received a combined kidney and bone marrow transplant. The material sequenced was CD4+ T cells from blood, taken before the transplant. V usage is TRBV15 and J usage is TRBJ2-7; the table names TRBD2, a call not compared with the DNA. The CDR3 loop reads CATSSGAKED.